The 4 T cell receptor beta chains reported below all come from one sample, sequenced in a study of cytomegalovirus exposure and HLA in healthy donors. Primers: 60 Vbeta forward and 13 Jbeta reverse. The method was immunoSEQ multiplex PCR; TCRdb's version includes in-frame clones alone and lacks a portion of them. The sample holds about 140,000 clones, more than 60% seen once. Sequencing used PBMCs. These receptors all come from a man between 40 and 49 years old in good health and CMV-seronegative.

This clone was recorded only once. The CDR3 here is CASNPGPGHNYGYTF. The CDR3 nucleotides are TGTGCCAGTAACCCGGGTCCCGGACACAACTATGGCTACACCTTC. The chain links TRBV19 to TRBJ1-2, with D possibly being TRBD1 (5 bases). Germline V gives CDR1 LNHDA, CDR2 SQIVND (reference sequence). This CDR3 is built from 15 residues. V gave up 7 bases and J gave up 2 bases, with 17 bases separating them.

The chain recombines TRBV5-1 with TRBJ2-7; weak D call: TRBD1 (7 bases). The CDR3 covers 15 residues. V was cut by 4 bases and J by 7 bases, with 21 bases left in between. Germline V gene sequence: CDR1 SGHRS, CDR2 YFSETQ. The CDR3 spells CASSPIGQAAGEQYF. The CDR3 nucleotides are TGCGCCAGCAGCCCTATTGGACAGGCGGCGGGAGAGCAGTACTTC.

This chain links TRBV15 with TRBJ2-5, with D possibly matching TRBD1 (6 bases). The germline V gene encodes CDR1 LNHNV and CDR2 YYDKDF (reference sequence). This CDR3 has 15 amino acids. V shed 0 bases and J shed 6 bases, with 14 bases lying between them. The CDR3 loop is CATSRDSRQGKTQYF. CDR3 nucleotides: TGTGCCACCAGCAGAGATTCCCGGCAGGGGAAGACCCAGTACTTC.

V is TRBV11-1 and J is TRBJ1-4; unclear D gene. Trimming left V 2 bases short and J 7 bases short, with 14 bases between. Per germline, CDR1 SGHAT and CDR2 FQDESV (reference sequence). This CDR3 spans 15 amino acids. In DNA, the CDR3 is TGTGCCAGCAGCTTAACCCCGGGGAGGAGTGAAAAACTGTTTTTT. Protein: CASSLTPGRSEKLFF.